Below are 26 T cell receptor beta chains sequenced from a single sample in a study of PD-1 blockade in classical Hodgkin lymphoma (dated by TCRdb to 2020 to 2021). Libraries were built with the immunoSEQ multiplex PCR assay. TCRdb mirrors the immuneACCESS table, restricted to in-frame sequences. Some clones are absent from its copies; in checked studies, under half trace to an unresolved V gene, and the reason for the others is unknown. This sample comprises some 30,000 clones, 72% of them detected only once. Roughly 3.4% of the sample belongs to the ten largest clones. The sample's time point, from its label and the paper: cycle 4 day 1 (C4D1), after five to seven weeks of nivolumab. Every trial patient had relapsed following autologous stem cell transplantation, and prior brentuximab vedotin exposure was what differed among cohorts A, B and C. The material was peripheral blood mononuclear cells (PBMCs), obtained before the fourth cycle of nivolumab. Every receptor here comes from a human donor with classical Hodgkin lymphoma.

This clone appeared a few times. This chain links TRBV6-5 with TRBJ1-2, with D maybe TRBD1 (5 bases). CDR1 MNHEY and CDR2 SVGAGI come from the germline V gene. The CDR3 runs to 14 residues. Trimming stripped 7 bases from V and 3 bases from J, with 15 bases between. CDR3 loop: CASTYPGGDYGYTF. The CDR3 DNA sequence: TGTGCCAGCACCTACCCGGGGGGTGACTATGGCTACACCTTC.

J is TRBJ2-3 and V is TRBV7-8; TRBD1 aligns across 7 bases. The CDR3 extends over 14 amino acids. V lost 5 bases to trimming and J lost 1 base; unmatched junction nucleotides: 3. CDR1 is SGHVS and CDR2 is FQNEAQ in the germline V gene. The CDR3 protein is CASSDRAGTDTQYF. The CDR3 DNA reads as TGTGCCAGCAGCGACAGGGCCGGCACAGATACGCAGTATTTT.

This clone was found a few times. The chain combines TRBV29-1 with TRBJ1-1, with 7 positions matching TRBD1. The V gene's germline CDR1 is SQVTM and CDR2 ANQGSEA. The CDR3 extends over 15 amino acids. The junction had 12 bases not matched to a gene; V was cut back by 7 bases and J by 1 base. The CDR3 protein is CSALGQATTNTEAFF. The DNA of the CDR3 is TGCAGCGCCCTCGGACAGGCCACGACGAACACTGAAGCTTTCTTT.

This chain links TRBV18 with TRBJ2-2; D remains ambiguous. CDR1 and CDR2 from the germline V gene are KGHSH and LQKENI. CDR3 length: 17 residues. V was pared by 2 bases and J by 3 bases, with 16 bases between. The CDR3 DNA reads TGTGCCAGCTCACCAGTGGACGGTCAGGTGGACACCGGGGAGCTGTTTTTT. Translation gives CASSPVDGQVDTGELFF.

The rearrangement joins TRBV30 to TRBJ2-5; possibly TRBD1 for D (5 bases). Germline V gene data show CDR1 as GTSNPN and CDR2 as SVGIG (reference sequence). With 3 bases removed from V and 4 bases from J, the gap between germline ends came to 12 bases. The CDR3 loop spans 13 amino acids. The CDR3 loop reads CAWRVRGRETQYF. CDR3 nucleotides: TGTGCCTGGAGGGTTAGGGGAAGAGAGACCCAGTACTTC.

This clone appeared a few times. The rearrangement links TRBV6-6 to TRBJ2-7, with TRBD2 as a possible D gene (5 bases). The CDR3 extends over 15 amino acids. Per the germline V gene, CDR1 is MNHNY and CDR2 is SVGAGI (reference sequence). Trimming removed 6 bases at V and 0 bases at J, with 15 bases between. CDR3 bases: TGTGCCAGCAGGCCCCTAGCCGCTAGCTCCTACGAGCAGTACTTC. Translation gives CASRPLAASSYEQYF.

The chain joins TRBV5-1 to TRBJ2-5, with D uncertain. CDR1 is SGHRS and CDR2 is YFSETQ in the germline V gene. V was pared by 2 bases and J by 2 bases, with 7 bases between. The CDR3 is made up of 13 amino acids. The CDR3 DNA reads as TGCGCCAGCAGCTTCTTGGGACAAGAGACCCAGTACTTC. Translating gives CASSFLGQETQYF.

This clone was counted once. The chain combines TRBV2 with TRBJ1-6; D is unresolved. The CDR3 is 14 residues long. V shed 6 bases and J shed 3 bases, with 9 bases lying between them. CDR1 is SNHLY and CDR2 is FYNNEI in the germline V gene. CDR3 protein: CASRGSVYNSPLHF. In DNA, the CDR3 is TGTGCCAGCAGGGGGAGTGTCTATAATTCACCCCTCCACTTT.

The genes are TRBV15 and TRBJ2-7; no clear D. The V gene's germline CDR1 is LNHNV and CDR2 YYDKDF (reference sequence). The CDR3 covers 13 residues. V was clipped by 1 base and J by 6 bases, with 10 bases between them. In DNA form, the CDR3 reads TGTGCCACCAGCAGAGGCTCTGGCCGCGAGCAGTACTTC. Translation gives CATSRGSGREQYF.

The CDR3 region is CASSYSRRQPNEKLFF. The CDR3 DNA follows: TGTGCCAGCAGTTACTCGCGTAGGCAGCCTAATGAAAAACTGTTTTTT. The chain is built from TRBV6-5 and TRBJ1-4; the D is unclear. This CDR3 region has 16 residues. The V gene's germline CDR1 is MNHEY and CDR2 SVGAGI. V was trimmed by 0 bases and J by 3 bases, leaving 11 bases between them.

The chain links TRBV29-1 to TRBJ2-7, with D possibly called TRBD1 or TRBD2 (5 bases each). Trimming cost V 6 bases and J 0 bases, with 18 bases left between them. CDR1 is SQVTM, CDR2 ANQGSEA, per germline. CDR3 length: 15 residues. CDR3 nucleotides: TGCAGCGTAAAAACCGGGACGGGAAGCTCCTACGAGCAGTACTTC. Residues: CSVKTGTGSSYEQYF.

V gene TRBV11-2 combines with J gene TRBJ2-3; the match to TRBD1 covers 7 bases. The germline CDR1 and CDR2 sequences are SGHAT and FQNNGV. J was trimmed by 5 bases and V by 5 bases; bases with no gene match: 10. CDR3 size: 15 residues. CDR3 loop: CASSPGTAFKDTQYF. The CDR3 nucleotides are TGTGCCAGCAGCCCCGGGACAGCCTTTAAAGATACGCAGTATTTT.

The chain carries TRBV7-9 and TRBJ1-1, with TRBD1 as a possible D gene (6 bases). Trimming removed 5 bases from V and 5 bases from J, with 21 bases in between. The CDR3 runs to 16 residues. Germline CDR1 is SEHNR and CDR2 is FQNEAQ (reference sequence). CDR3 nucleotides: TGTGCCAGCAGCGTCCTGGGTGCGAGGGGGAAGACTGAAGCTTTCTTT. Translated, it gives CASSVLGARGKTEAFF. Supplemented by reference TRBV7-9 and TRBJ1-1, the full variable domain reads DTGVSQNPRHKITKRGQNVTFRCDPISEHNRLYWYRQTLGQGPEFLTYFQNEAQLEKSRLLSDRFSAERPKGSFSTLEIQRTEQGDSAMYLCASSVLGARGKTEAFFGQGTRLTVV.

This clone is medium-sized in the sample. The chain combines TRBV30 with TRBJ1-5, with 10 bases matching TRBD1. The CDR3 consists of 14 residues. The germline V gene has CDR1 GTSNPN and CDR2 SVGIG (reference sequence). Trimming cost V 8 bases and J 7 bases; bases outside gene matches: 11. The CDR3 region is CALSSGTGDQPQHF. DNA for the CDR3: TGTGCCCTGTCTTCCGGGACAGGGGACCAGCCCCAGCATTTT.

The chain recombines TRBV5-1 with TRBJ2-2; no reliable D call. This CDR3 has 14 residues. The germline V gene has CDR1 SGHRS and CDR2 YFSETQ. V gave up 0 bases and J gave up 6 bases, with 9 bases separating them. CDR3: CASSLAGRSGELFF. The CDR3 nucleotides are TGCGCCAGCAGCTTGGCCGGCAGGTCCGGGGAGCTGTTTTTT.

The rearrangement links TRBV6-5 to TRBJ2-5; the D gene could be TRBD1 or TRBD2 (5 bases each). The CDR3 length is 14 residues. In germline, CDR1 is MNHEY, CDR2 SVGAGI. V was trimmed by 3 bases and J by 5 bases, leaving 13 bases between them. The CDR3 bases are TGTGCCAGCAGTTATGCAGGGCGAGGGGAGACCCAGTACTTC. Its translation: CASSYAGRGETQYF.

The rearrangement joins TRBV28 to TRBJ2-7; the D call may be TRBD1 or TRBD2 (5 bases each). CDR1 is MDHEN, CDR2 SYDVKM, per germline. This CDR3 is 13 amino acids long. V lost 1 base and J lost 6, with 10 bases in between. CDR3 amino acids: CASSLFGGGEQYF. The CDR3, as DNA: TGTGCCAGCAGTTTATTTGGGGGTGGCGAGCAGTACTTC.

The rearrangement links TRBV28 to TRBJ2-5; a weak D match, TRBD1 (7 bases). CDR1 and CDR2 from the germline V gene are MDHEN and SYDVKM. This CDR3 region has 14 residues. V was pared by 6 bases and J by 4 bases, with 15 bases between. The CDR3 loop reads CASRDRVRGETQYF. The CDR3 DNA is TGTGCCAGCAGAGACAGGGTGCGGGGAGAGACCCAGTACTTC.

This chain links TRBV27 with TRBJ1-1; D unclear. V dropped 2 bases and J dropped 8 bases, with 6 bases sitting between them. The germline V gene has CDR1 MNHEY and CDR2 SMNVEV (reference sequence). The CDR3 extends over 11 amino acids. The CDR3 region has the DNA TGTGCCAGCAGTTTACGAGGGGAAGCTTTCTTT. The encoded protein is CASSLRGEAFF.

CDR3 coding DNA: TGTGCCAGTAGTTCCGGGACAGGGGGCCCGAACACTGAAGCTTTCTTT. Encoded protein: CASSSGTGGPNTEAFF. V gene TRBV19 combines with J gene TRBJ1-1; 12 bases agree with TRBD1. Trimming took 5 bases from V and 1 from J; bases not matched to a gene: 5. The germline V gene encodes CDR1 LNHDA and CDR2 SQIVND (reference sequence). The length of the CDR3 is 16 residues.

The V and J genes are TRBV5-4 and TRBJ2-4; no clear D gene. V dropped 1 base and J dropped 3 bases, with 14 bases sitting between them. CDR3 length: 16 amino acids. CDR1 is SGHNT, CDR2 YYREEE, per germline (reference sequence). In nucleotides, the CDR3 is TGTGCCAGCAGCTTGCCAACTCAAGGAAGCAAAAACATTCAGTACTTC. It encodes CASSLPTQGSKNIQYF.

The chain joins TRBV5-5 to TRBJ2-7, with D possibly being TRBD1 or TRBD2 (5 bases each). Germline CDR1 reads SGHKS; CDR2 reads YYEKEE (reference sequence). The CDR3 has 13 amino acids. With 4 bases removed from V and 4 bases from J, the gap between germline ends came to 12 bases. The CDR3 DNA sequence: TGTGCCAGCAGCCTACCCGGGGCTTACGAGCAGTACTTC. Encoded protein: CASSLPGAYEQYF.

The V call is TRBV7-2, the J call TRBJ2-2, with D hard to call. The CDR3 runs 15 residues. V lost 0 bases and J lost 2, with 7 bases in between. Germline V gives CDR1 SGHTA, CDR2 FQGNSA. The CDR3 DNA follows: TGTGCCAGCAGCTTAGCAGGGCTAAACACCGGGGAGCTGTTTTTT. Encoded protein: CASSLAGLNTGELFF.

V gene TRBV28 combines with J gene TRBJ1-4, with a tentative D call TRBD1 (5 bases). CDR3 length: 15 residues. Germline CDR1 and CDR2: MDHEN and SYDVKM. With 2 bases removed from V and 7 bases from J, the gap between germline ends came to 14 bases. As DNA, the CDR3 is TGTGCCAGCAGTTTAGGGGGTAGTTTCGGTGAAAAACTGTTTTTT. Residues: CASSLGGSFGEKLFF.

The V gene is TRBV6-6, the J gene TRBJ1-2, with D unclear. The CDR3 has 15 residues. The V gene's germline CDR1 is MNHNY and CDR2 SVGAGI (reference sequence). The germline V and J ends were trimmed by 6 bases and 4 bases, with 18 bases remaining between them. The CDR3 loop reads CASRVDVREFYGYTF. The CDR3 DNA reads as TGTGCCAGCAGGGTAGACGTCCGGGAGTTCTATGGCTACACCTTC.

By share of the sample, this clone is medium-sized. In DNA form, the CDR3 reads TGTGCCAGCAGCCCGCAGGGGGGCAACTATGGCTACACCTTC. Translation: CASSPQGGNYGYTF. The chain joins TRBV7-2 to TRBJ1-2, with TRBD1 identical over 7 bases. From germline, CDR1 is SGHTA and CDR2 FQGNSA. V lost 5 bases to trimming and J lost 2 bases; unmatched junction nucleotides: 5. The CDR3 is 14 amino acids. The complete variable domain, with remaining parts taken from reference TRBV7-2 and TRBJ1-2, reads GAGVSQSPSNKVTEKGKDVELRCDPISGHTALYWYRQSLGQGLEFLIYFQGNSAPDKSGLPSDRFSAERTGGSVSTLTIQRTQQEDSAVYLCASSPQGGNYGYTFGSGTRLTVV.